The 15 T cell receptor beta chains presented below share a single source sample, sequenced in a study of T-cell reconstitution after alpha-beta-depleted transplantation in children. Preparation of the TCRbeta library was carried out with unique molecular identifiers. TCRdb re-analysed the PCR reads in MiXCR, keeping a single row per CDR3 protein. The sample consists of 200,000 or so distinct CDR3 sequences, approximately 6% of them appearing once. Material: PBMCs, obtained before TCRalphabeta/CD19-depleted stem cell transplant. These receptors were obtained from a girl in the first two years of life with combined immunodeficiency, due to receive a stem cell transplant.

This clonotype was observed many times. The chain joins TRBV7-6 to TRBJ2-1; 8 bases match TRBD2. This CDR3 comprises 17 residues. The germline V gene has CDR1 SGHVS and CDR2 FNYEAQ. V gave up 4 bases and J gave up 0 bases; unmatched junction bases: 8. The CDR3 nucleotides read TGTGCCAGCAGCTCAGGCGGGGGGCTCAGCTCCTACAATGAGCAGTTCTTC. Translating it yields CASSSGGGLSSYNEQFF.

This clonotype was counted ten times or more. The chain links TRBV9 to TRBJ2-1, with 8 bases aligning to TRBD1. The CDR3 runs 14 residues. The germline gives CDR1 SGDLS, CDR2 YYNGEE. The J segment lost 4 bases and the V segment lost 4 bases, leaving 4 bases of the junction unmatched. The CDR3 is CASSPGGRYNEQFF. In DNA form, the CDR3 reads TGTGCCAGCAGCCCAGGGGGCAGGTACAATGAGCAGTTCTTC.

This clonotype was seen at least ten times. The gene calls are TRBV4-3 and TRBJ2-1, with D perhaps TRBD2 (5 bases). The V and J ends lost 1 base and 5 bases respectively, with 9 bases between them. CDR1 is LGHNA, CDR2 YSLEER, per germline. The CDR3 spans 14 residues. The CDR3 DNA reads TGCGCCAGCAGCCAAGGAGGACTCCACAATGAGCAGTTCTTC. This sequence encodes CASSQGGLHNEQFF.

Ten or more counts support this clonotype. Compared with germline, one end of the junction differs, possibly owing to a read error. J is TRBJ2-7 and V is TRBV28; 11 nucleotides match TRBD2. The CDR3 runs 15 residues. Germline loops: CDR1 MDHEN, CDR2 SYDVKM. Here the CDR3 reads CASSFPGLAVYEQYF. CDR3 coding DNA: TGTGCCAGTAGTTTCCCGGGACTAGCGGTCTACGAGCAGTACTTC.

This clonotype was picked up many times. The chain has TRBV29-1 and TRBJ2-2; D gene unclear. The CDR3 is 12 amino acids. From germline, CDR1 is SQVTM and CDR2 ANQGSEA. Trimming took 1 base from V and 6 from J, leaving 6 bases between them. The CDR3 sequence: CSVEVDPGELFF. In nucleotides, the CDR3 is TGCAGCGTTGAAGTGGACCCCGGGGAGCTGTTTTTT.

This clonotype was observed at least ten times. V is TRBV6-2 or TRBV6-3 and J is TRBJ2-1; D perhaps matches TRBD2 (6 bases). Trimming left V 0 bases short and J 10 bases short, with 13 bases between. Germline CDR1 is MNHEY and CDR2 is SVGEGT. The CDR3 covers 14 residues. The DNA of the CDR3 is TGTGCCAGCAGTTACTCGACGTGGGAGGAAGAGCAGTTCTTC. Protein: CASSYSTWEEEQFF.

Many counts were recorded for this clonotype. The chain is built from TRBV29-1 and TRBJ2-5; D unresolved. Trimming left V 3 bases short and J 2 bases short, with 19 bases between. This CDR3 region has 16 residues. Germline V gene data show CDR1 as SQVTM and CDR2 as ANQGSEA. In nucleotides, the CDR3 is TGCAGCGTTGAGGGTGATGCGGAACGACCTCAAGAGACCCAGTACTTC. Translating it yields CSVEGDAERPQETQYF.

This clonotype was seen a handful of times. V and J are TRBV29-1 and TRBJ1-5, with a possible D match to TRBD1 (6 bases). Germline V lookup: CDR1 SQVTM, CDR2 ANQGSEA. The CDR3 consists of 14 residues. Deletions cut 4 bases from V and 6 bases from J, with 16 bases between. CDR3 sequence reads: CSVGGGRVGQPQHF. CDR3 bases: TGCAGCGTTGGGGGGGGCAGGGTGGGTCAGCCCCAGCATTTT.

This clonotype was observed many times. This chain uses TRBV7-9 with TRBJ2-5; weak D call: TRBD2 (6 bases). Germline CDR1 reads SEHNR; CDR2 reads FQNEAQ (reference sequence). The length of the CDR3 is 16 residues. V was cut by 1 base and J by 2 bases, with 14 bases left in between. CDR3 nucleotides: TGTGCCAGCAGCTTAGATGGACTAACCGGACAAGAGACCCAGTACTTC. Its translation: CASSLDGLTGQETQYF. Full variable domain (outside the CDR3, taken from reference TRBV7-9 and TRBJ2-5): DTGVSQNPRHKITKRGQNVTFRCDPISEHNRLYWYRQTLGQGPEFLTYFQNEAQLEKSRLLSDRFSAERPKGSFSTLEIQRTEQGDSAMYLCASSLDGLTGQETQYFGPGTRLLVL.

This clonotype occurred many times. The chain carries TRBV7-6 and TRBJ2-5; D possibly corresponds to TRBD1 (6 bases). From germline, CDR1 is SGHVS and CDR2 FNYEAQ. The V end was cut by 5 bases, the J end by 4 bases, with 11 bases between. This CDR3 is built from 13 residues. Here the CDR3 DNA reads TGTGCCAGCAGCCACAGGGAATTAGAGACCCAGTACTTC. Translated: CASSHRELETQYF.

This clonotype was seen many times. The rearrangement uses TRBV4-1 and TRBJ2-1; the D call may be TRBD1 or TRBD2 (6 bases each). The V gene's germline CDR1 is MGHRA and CDR2 YSYEKL. Trimming left V 0 bases short and J 1 base short, with 10 bases between. The CDR3 is made up of 16 amino acids. CDR3 nucleotide sequence: TGCGCCAGCAGCCAAGAAGGAGGGGGATCCTACAATGAGCAGTTCTTC. It yields the protein CASSQEGGGSYNEQFF.

Ten or more counts support this clonotype. The chain joins TRBV20-1 to TRBJ2-1; no clear D. The germline V gene encodes CDR1 DFQATT and CDR2 SNEGSKA (reference sequence). V was pared by 1 base and J by 4 bases, with 14 bases between. CDR3 length: 15 amino acids. CDR3: CSARVLHGSYNEQFF. CDR3 nucleotides: TGCAGTGCTAGAGTTCTCCACGGGTCTTACAATGAGCAGTTCTTC.

The sample holds many counts of this clonotype. This chain links TRBV4-3 with TRBJ2-3; TRBD2 matches at 7 bases. Germline V gene lookup returns CDR1 LGHNA and CDR2 YSLEER. This CDR3 is built from 19 residues. Trimming removed 2 bases from V and 2 bases from J; junction bases left unmatched: 16. The CDR3 DNA is TGCGCCAGCAGCCAAAACTTCATAGGCGGGACTAACCCCACAGATACGCAGTATTTT. As protein: CASSQNFIGGTNPTDTQYF.

This clonotype was detected ten times or more. The chain couples TRBV28 to TRBJ2-2; TRBD2 aligns across 12 bases. This CDR3 has 17 amino acids. The V gene's germline CDR1 is MDHEN and CDR2 SYDVKM. The V and J ends lost 5 bases and 3 bases, in that order; junction bases with no gene match: 7. This CDR3 reads CASSPIPSGRDTGELFF. CDR3 DNA sequence: TGTGCCAGCAGTCCGATCCCTAGCGGGAGGGACACCGGGGAGCTGTTTTTT.

The table lists this clonotype with many counts. One end of the junction does not line up with germline, which may come from a read error. The chain recombines TRBV7-7 with TRBJ2-1; TRBD2 matches 9 bases. This CDR3 spans 16 amino acids. CDR1 is SSHAT, CDR2 FNYEAQ, per germline (reference sequence). The CDR3 protein is CASSLGTSSLYNEQFF. The CDR3 DNA is TGTGCTAGCAGCTTAGGGACTAGCTCCCTATACAATGAGCAGTTCTTC.